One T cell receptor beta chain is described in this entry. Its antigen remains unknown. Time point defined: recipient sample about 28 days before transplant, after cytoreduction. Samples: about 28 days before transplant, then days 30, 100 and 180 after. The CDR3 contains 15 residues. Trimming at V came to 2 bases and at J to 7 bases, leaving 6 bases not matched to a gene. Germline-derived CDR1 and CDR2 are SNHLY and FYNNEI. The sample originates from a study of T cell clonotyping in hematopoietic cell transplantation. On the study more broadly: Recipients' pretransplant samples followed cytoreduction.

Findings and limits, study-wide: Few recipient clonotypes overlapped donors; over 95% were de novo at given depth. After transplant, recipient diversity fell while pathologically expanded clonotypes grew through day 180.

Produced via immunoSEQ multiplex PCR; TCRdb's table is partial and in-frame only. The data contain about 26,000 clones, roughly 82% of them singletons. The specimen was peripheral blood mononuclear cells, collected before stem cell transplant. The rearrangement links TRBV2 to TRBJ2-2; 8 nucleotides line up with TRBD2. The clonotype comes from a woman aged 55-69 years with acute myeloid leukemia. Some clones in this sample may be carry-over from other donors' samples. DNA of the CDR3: TGTGCCAGCAGTGAATCGGGGGGGAAAGGCGGGGAGCTGTTTTTT. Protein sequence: CASSESGGKGGELFF.